This T cell receptor (beta chain) is drawn from a study of T cells expressing NK-cell markers. Study as a whole: Seven sequenced donors out of eight were HCMV-seropositive, one seronegative.

The CDR3 consists of 15 residues. CDR1 and CDR2 (germline): SGHDT, YYEEEE. Turning to this clonotype: Its antigen remains unidentified.

TCRdb re-called the 5' RACE reads and gives one entry per CDR3 protein, without DNA. This table lists about 260,000 distinct CDR3 sequences. Findings of the study overall: Of the CD8+ T cell pool in several donors, about 1.0-8% was accounted for by dominant NKG2C+ clonotypes. The same clonotypes also predominated in the CD3+CD56-NKG2C+ fraction of a few donors. The study did not resolve the HCMV specificity of expanded NKG2C+ T cell clones.

This chain uses TRBV5-6 with TRBJ2-7; TCRdb proposes TRBD2, but this gene call is untestable without DNA. This receptor was identified in a woman between 18 and 70 years old in good health. Sequencing was done on a sample of blood T cells: a sorted CD56 or NKG2C T cell subset, CD4+ or CD8+ T cells, or bulk PBMC T cells (not recorded which). This CDR3 is CASSGGLAETYEQYF.